The next 9 T cell receptor beta chains were all read from a single sample in a study of CD8+ T cells in alopecia areata. Treatment described: oral pan-JAK inhibitor, 5-10 mg twice daily. Extracted RNA was reverse transcribed, and the resulting cDNA served as sequencing template. The method was immunoSEQ multiplex PCR; TCRdb's version includes in-frame clones alone and lacks a portion of them. The sample has 180,000 or so clones, roughly 46% seen once. The sequences come from CD8+ T cells sorted from blood, collected around week 54, from a patient treated with tofacitinib. These receptor sequences come from a human donor with alopecia areata.

CDR3 DNA sequence: TGCGCCAGCAGCCATAGGATCTCTGGGGCCAACGTCCTGACTTTC. Translation: CASSHRISGANVLTF. V usage is TRBV4-1 and J usage is TRBJ2-6, with no clear D. Germline assignment: CDR1 MGHRA and CDR2 YSYEKL. This CDR3 is built from 15 residues. The V end was cut by 3 bases, the J end by 0 bases, with 6 bases between.

This sequence joins TRBV5-6 and TRBJ2-3; 10 bases line up with TRBD1. The germline V gene has CDR1 SGHDT and CDR2 YYEEEE. The CDR3 has 15 amino acids. J gave up 0 bases and V 3 bases, and 1 base lay outside the gene matches. CDR3 nucleotides: TGTGCCAGCAGCTGGGACAGGGGTAGCACAGATACGCAGTATTTT. It yields the protein CASSWDRGSTDTQYF. The full variable domain, in which reference TRBV5-6 and TRBJ2-3 provide the parts outside the CDR3, is DAGVTQSPTHLIKTRGQQVTLRCSPKSGHDTVSWYQQALGQGPQFIFQYYEEEERQRGNFPDRFSGHQFPNYSSELNVNALLLGDSALYLCASSWDRGSTDTQYFGPGTRLTVL.

This clone appeared once. The rearrangement uses TRBV4-3 and TRBJ2-3; 7 bases align to TRBD1. This CDR3 comprises 13 residues. Trimming cost V 1 base and J 7 bases; bases outside gene matches: 2. Germline V gives CDR1 LGHNA, CDR2 YSLEER. The CDR3 sequence: CASSQGGQYTQYF. CDR3 sequence (DNA): TGCGCCAGCAGCCAAGGGGGACAGTATACGCAGTATTTT.

The genes are TRBV27 and TRBJ1-6; D uncertain. V gave up 6 bases and J gave up 7 bases, with 10 bases separating them. Per germline, CDR1 MNHEY and CDR2 SMNVEV (reference sequence). This CDR3 region has 13 residues. The CDR3 protein is CASRLGENSPLHF. In DNA form, the CDR3 reads TGTGCCAGCAGGTTGGGCGAAAATTCACCCCTCCACTTT.

The chain uses TRBV27 and TRBJ2-2; D uncertain. The CDR3 contains 14 residues. Trimming stripped 1 base from V and 4 bases from J, with 7 bases between. CDR1 and CDR2 (germline): MNHEY, SMNVEV (reference sequence). The CDR3, as DNA: TGTGCCAGCAGTTTATACAGCACCACCGGGGAGCTGTTTTTT. It is translated as CASSLYSTTGELFF.

This chain uses TRBV15 with TRBJ2-5; D not resolved. Trimming left V 0 bases short and J 3 bases short, with 11 bases between. Germline CDR1 reads LNHNV; CDR2 reads YYDKDF (reference sequence). CDR3 size: 15 residues. CDR3 nucleotide sequence: TGTGCCACCAGCAGAGATTCGTCCGAAGAAGAGACCCAGTACTTC. It translates to CATSRDSSEEETQYF.

The DNA for the CDR3 is TGTGCCAGCAGCCGGGGGGGCTTAGCCCCCTACAATGAGCAGTTCTTC. Encoded protein: CASSRGGLAPYNEQFF. The V gene is TRBV7-8, the J gene TRBJ2-1, with 8 bases that match TRBD2. The CDR3 length is 16 residues. V was pared by 5 bases and J by 2 bases, with 8 bases of the junction left unmatched. CDR1 and CDR2 from the germline V gene are SGHVS and FQNEAQ.

As regards this clone: At the DNA level, this CDR3 is encoded by other sequences in the same sample as well. The CDR3 DNA sequence: TGTGCCAGCAGCGTAGATGGGGAGAACACTGAAGCTTTCTTT. Amino acids: CASSVDGENTEAFF. This chain joins TRBV9 and TRBJ1-1; no clear D. V lost 0 bases, J lost 1 base, and 7 bases lay in between. This CDR3 contains 14 residues. CDR1 and CDR2 from the germline V gene are SGDLS and YYNGEE.

This clone appeared a single time. V is TRBV19 and J is TRBJ2-7; 7 bases fit TRBD2. There are 14 residues in the CDR3. V gave up 5 bases and J gave up 2 bases; unmatched junction bases: 6. Germline CDR1 and CDR2: LNHDA and SQIVND (reference sequence). The CDR3 sequence is CASSADGGTYEQYF. In nucleotides, the CDR3 is TGTGCCAGTAGTGCGGACGGGGGGACCTACGAGCAGTACTTC.